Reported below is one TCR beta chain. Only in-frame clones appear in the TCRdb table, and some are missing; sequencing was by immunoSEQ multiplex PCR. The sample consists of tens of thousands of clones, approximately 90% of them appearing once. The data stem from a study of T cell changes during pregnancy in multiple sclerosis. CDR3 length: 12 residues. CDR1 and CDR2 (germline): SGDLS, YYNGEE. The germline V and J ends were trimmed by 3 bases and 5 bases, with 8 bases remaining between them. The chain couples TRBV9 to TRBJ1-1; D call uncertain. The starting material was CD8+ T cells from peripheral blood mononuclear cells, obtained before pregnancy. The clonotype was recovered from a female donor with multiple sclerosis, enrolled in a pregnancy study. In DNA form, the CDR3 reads TGTGCCAGCAGCGGTAGCGGGACTGAAGCTTTCTTT. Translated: CASSGSGTEAFF.